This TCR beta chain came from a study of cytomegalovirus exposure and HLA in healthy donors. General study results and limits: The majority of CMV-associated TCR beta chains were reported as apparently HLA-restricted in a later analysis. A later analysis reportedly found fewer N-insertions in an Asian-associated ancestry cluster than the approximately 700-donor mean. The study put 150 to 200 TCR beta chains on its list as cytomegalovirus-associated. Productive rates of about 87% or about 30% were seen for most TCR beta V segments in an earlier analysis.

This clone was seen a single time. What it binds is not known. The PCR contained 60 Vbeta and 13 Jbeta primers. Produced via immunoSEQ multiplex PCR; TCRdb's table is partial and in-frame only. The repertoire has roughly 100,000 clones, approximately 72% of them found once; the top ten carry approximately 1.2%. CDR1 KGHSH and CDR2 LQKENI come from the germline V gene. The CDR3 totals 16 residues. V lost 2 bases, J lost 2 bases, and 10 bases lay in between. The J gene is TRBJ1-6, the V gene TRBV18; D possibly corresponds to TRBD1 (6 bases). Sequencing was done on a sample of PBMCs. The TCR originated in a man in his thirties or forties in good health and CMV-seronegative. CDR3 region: CASSPSGTPYNSPLHF. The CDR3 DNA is TGTGCCAGCTCACCATCAGGGACACCCTATAATTCACCCCTCCACTTT.